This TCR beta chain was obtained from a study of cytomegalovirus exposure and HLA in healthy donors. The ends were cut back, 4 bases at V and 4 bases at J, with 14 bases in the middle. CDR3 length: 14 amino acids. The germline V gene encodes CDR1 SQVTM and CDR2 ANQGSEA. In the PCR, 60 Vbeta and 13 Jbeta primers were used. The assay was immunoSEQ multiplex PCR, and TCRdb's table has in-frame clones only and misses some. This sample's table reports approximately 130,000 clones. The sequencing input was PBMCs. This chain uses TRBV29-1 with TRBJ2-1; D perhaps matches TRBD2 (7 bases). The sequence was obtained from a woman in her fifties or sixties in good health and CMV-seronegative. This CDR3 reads CSVAAGAGYNEQFF. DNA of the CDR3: TGCAGCGTTGCTGCGGGGGCGGGGTACAATGAGCAGTTCTTC.